The 8 T cell receptor beta chains given below trace back to one sample, sequenced in a study of shared clonotypes between healthy human individuals. Naive CD8 cells were CD45RO-negative, positively selected for CCR7, excluding terminally differentiated effector memory CD45RA+ cells. The assay was immunoSEQ multiplex PCR, and TCRdb's table has in-frame clones only and misses some. Among about 2,100,000 clones listed, 90% to 95% were seen once. Sequenced material: naive CD8+ T cells from PBMCs. These receptors all come from a man aged 18 to 35 in good health. Some clones in this sample may be carry-over from other donors' samples.

As to this clone: Other DNA sequences in the same sample also yield this CDR3. The J gene is TRBJ2-3, the V gene TRBV7-9; D not certain. Trimming stripped 1 base from V and 1 base from J, with 3 bases between. CDR1 SEHNR and CDR2 FQNEAQ come from the germline V gene (reference sequence). The CDR3 contains 13 residues. The CDR3 DNA is TGTGCCAGCAGCTTAGTCGGCACAGATACGCAGTATTTT. Amino acids: CASSLVGTDTQYF.

The chain combines TRBV7-2 with TRBJ2-7, with a tentative D call TRBD2 (6 bases). Germline assignment: CDR1 SGHTA and CDR2 FQGNSA. The CDR3 runs to 12 residues. The V gene lost 10 bases and the J gene lost 3 bases, with 13 bases spanning the gap. The CDR3 bases are TGTGCCACCGCGGGGCGCCGCTACGAGCAGTACTTC. Its translation is CATAGRRYEQYF.

The gene calls are TRBV5-1 and TRBJ2-6; D might be TRBD1 (6 bases). Per the germline V gene, CDR1 is SGHRS and CDR2 is YFSETQ. CDR3 size: 16 residues. V shed 0 bases and J shed 2 bases, with 9 bases lying between them. The CDR3 loop is CASSLDRETGANVLTF. The CDR3 DNA is TGCGCCAGCAGCTTGGACAGGGAAACTGGGGCCAACGTCCTGACTTTC.

The J gene is TRBJ1-2, the V gene TRBV5-1; D possibly corresponds to TRBD1 (5 bases). This CDR3 region has 15 residues. Germline CDR1 and CDR2: SGHRS and YFSETQ. With 0 bases removed from V and 3 bases from J, the gap between germline ends came to 12 bases. CDR3 sequence: CASSLGSGGDYGYTF. The CDR3 nucleotides are TGCGCCAGCAGCTTGGGGTCAGGAGGGGACTATGGCTACACCTTC.

This rearrangement joins TRBV5-8 to TRBJ2-7, with 8 positions matching TRBD1. The CDR3 length is 14 residues. Germline CDR1 and CDR2: SGHTS and YDEGEE. Losses at the gene ends were 0 bases for V and 3 bases for J; bases not matched to a gene: 2. The CDR3 bases are TGTGCCAGCAGCTTGGGACAGGGGTTCTACGAGCAGTACTTC. The encoded protein is CASSLGQGFYEQYF.

V usage is TRBV9 and J usage is TRBJ2-5, with a possible D match to TRBD2 (5 bases). With 0 bases removed from V and 4 bases from J, the gap between germline ends came to 16 bases. Germline CDR1 SGDLS, CDR2 YYNGEE. The CDR3 runs 16 residues. This chain's CDR3 is CASSVAEVRAAETQYF. The CDR3 region has the DNA TGTGCCAGCAGCGTAGCTGAGGTGCGGGCCGCAGAGACCCAGTACTTC.

The CDR3: CASSIEVRGNTEAFF. The CDR3, as DNA: TGTGCCAGTAGTATTGAGGTCAGGGGCAACACTGAAGCTTTCTTT. The chain recombines TRBV19 with TRBJ1-1, with D possibly matching TRBD1 (6 bases). CDR1 is LNHDA, CDR2 SQIVND, per germline (reference sequence). Trimming left V 3 bases short and J 2 bases short, with 13 bases between. The CDR3 is made up of 15 amino acids.

This chain joins TRBV6-1 and TRBJ2-7; D is possibly TRBD1 or TRBD2 (5 bases each). The CDR3 is 14 residues long. Germline CDR1 is MNHNS and CDR2 is SASEGT. V dropped 7 bases and J dropped 1 base, with 14 bases sitting between them. The CDR3 DNA sequence: TGTGCCAGCAAGTCGGGGCGTGGGTCCTACGAGCAGTACTTC. Amino acid sequence: CASKSGRGSYEQYF.